Below, 10 T cell receptor beta chains from the same sample are listed, as sequenced in a study of T cell changes during pregnancy in multiple sclerosis. Method: immunoSEQ multiplex PCR; TCRdb's copy keeps in-frame clones and lacks some. The table includes more than 25,000 clones, 80% to 90% detected once. The sample consisted of CD8+ T cells from peripheral blood mononuclear cells, taken in the third trimester of pregnancy. The receptor source for this set is a female donor with multiple sclerosis, enrolled in a pregnancy study.

This clone was picked up a small number of times. The rearrangement uses TRBV6-1 and TRBJ2-7; the match to TRBD1 covers 7 bases. Losses at the gene ends were 1 base for V and 1 base for J; bases not matched to a gene: 7. The germline V gene encodes CDR1 MNHNS and CDR2 SASEGT. The CDR3 has 16 residues. The CDR3 DNA is TGTGCCAGCAGTGAAGAACACGGGACAGCGTCCTACGAGCAGTACTTC. Protein: CASSEEHGTASYEQYF.

The chain uses TRBV13 and TRBJ1-1, with no clear D. CDR1 and CDR2 from the germline V gene are PRHDT and FYEKMQ (reference sequence). This CDR3 region has 17 residues. The ends were cut back, 5 bases at V and 3 bases at J, with 22 bases in the middle. This CDR3 is CASSVLDTTPIDTEAFF. Here the CDR3 DNA reads TGTGCCAGCAGCGTCTTGGATACTACCCCCATAGACACTGAAGCTTTCTTT.

V is TRBV9 and J is TRBJ2-1; TRBD2 is a possible D gene (6 bases). CDR1 is SGDLS and CDR2 is YYNGEE in the germline V gene. This CDR3 region has 12 residues. Trimming stripped 5 bases from V and 14 bases from J, with 17 bases between. The CDR3 DNA is TGTGCCAGCAGTGAGGGCGGGGCTAGGAAGTTCTTC. The encoded protein is CASSEGGARKFF.

This chain connects TRBV10-3 to TRBJ2-5; 10 positions agree with TRBD2. Germline CDR1 ENHRY, CDR2 SYGVKD. This CDR3 has 15 residues. After removal of 3 bases from V and 2 bases from J, the junction contained 3 bases not matched to a gene. For the CDR3, the DNA is TGTGCCATCAGTGAAAAGCGGGGGGGACAAGAGACCCAGTACTTC. Protein product: CAISEKRGGQETQYF.

The chain employs TRBV12-5 and TRBJ1-2; no clear D. The V gene's germline CDR1 is LGHNT and CDR2 FRNRAP. The CDR3 length is 13 residues. V gave up 0 bases and J gave up 6 bases, with 8 bases separating them. As DNA, the CDR3 is TGTGCTAGTGGTTTGGTACCGAGCGATGGCTACACCTTC. Its translation: CASGLVPSDGYTF. Drawing the rest from reference TRBV12-5 and TRBJ1-2, the complete variable domain is DARVTQTPRHKVTEMGQEVTMRCQPILGHNTVFWYRQTMMQGLELLAYFRNRAPLDDSGMPKDRFSAEMPDATLATLKIQPSEPRDSAVYFCASGLVPSDGYTFGSGTRLTVV.

The chain employs TRBV13 and TRBJ2-7, with D possibly matching TRBD2 (5 bases). This CDR3 spans 15 amino acids. Germline V gives CDR1 PRHDT, CDR2 FYEKMQ (reference sequence). With 4 bases removed from V and 3 bases from J, the gap between germline ends came to 16 bases. CDR3 sequence reads: CASSSSGAGIYEQYF. The CDR3 nucleotides are TGTGCCAGCAGCTCCTCCGGTGCGGGTATCTACGAGCAGTACTTC.

This clone came up a few times. The chain carries TRBV27 and TRBJ2-1; TRBD2 agrees at 8 bases. The CDR3 sequence is 14 residues long. CDR1 MNHEY and CDR2 SMNVEV come from the germline V gene (reference sequence). The trim removed 6 bases at V and 5 bases at J, leaving 6 bases unmatched. The CDR3 DNA is TGTGCCAGCAGGAGCGGGAGTGCCCACAATGAGCAGTTCTTC. It codes for CASRSGSAHNEQFF.

The V call is TRBV23-1, the J call TRBJ1-2; no clear D. TRBV23-1 is recorded as an ORF, its role being uncertain. This CDR3 spans 14 amino acids. Trimming pared 6 bases from V and 0 bases from J, leaving 11 bases between. The CDR3 nucleotides read TGCGCCAGCAGATTACAGAGAGCTAACTATGGCTACACCTTC. This codes for CASRLQRANYGYTF.

J is TRBJ2-7 and V is TRBV4-1, with D possibly TRBD1 on 5 matching bases. The CDR3 is 16 amino acids. V lost 1 base to trimming and J lost 5 bases, with 18 bases between them. Germline V lookup: CDR1 MGHRA, CDR2 YSYEKL. The DNA for the CDR3 is TGCGCCAGCAGCCAAGCGTGGGCAGGGCGTTTGGACGAGCAGTACTTC. Protein sequence: CASSQAWAGRLDEQYF.

V gene TRBV5-1 combines with J gene TRBJ1-1, with D maybe TRBD1 (6 bases). V lost 6 bases, J lost 4 bases, and 10 bases lay in between. The germline CDR1 and CDR2 sequences are SGHRS and YFSETQ. This CDR3 has 12 residues. CDR3 residues: CASTGEGTEAFF. The CDR3 coding sequence is TGCGCCAGCACAGGGGAGGGCACTGAAGCTTTCTTT.